The rows below give T cell receptor beta chains drawn from one sample of a study of cytomegalovirus exposure and HLA in healthy donors. Here immunoSEQ multiplex PCR was the method, and the copy in TCRdb shows in-frame clones only, minus some. This table holds 100,000 to 150,000 clones, roughly 80% found once. The sequenced sample was PBMCs. These receptors were obtained from a man aged 18 to 30 in good health and CMV-seropositive. CDR3s include the opening cysteine and the closing phenylalanine or tryptophan. Fields, in order: V gene, D gene, clone size, J gene, CDR3 DNA, CDR3 protein. D genes are given only for firm matches. Clone size is not always given. Where it is, it says once, few, many or a class for expanded clones.

V gene: TRBV4-1; D gene: TRBD2; clone size: few; J gene: TRBJ2-7; CDR3 DNA: TGCGCCAGCAGCCAAGATGAAATGGCTAGCGGGATATCCTACGAGCAGTACTTC; CDR3 protein: CASSQDEMASGISYEQYF
V gene: TRBV30; D gene: -; clone size: -; J gene: TRBJ1-2; CDR3 DNA: TGTGCCTGGAGTGTAAGGCGACAGCCCGAATGGGGCTACACCTTC; CDR3 protein: CAWSVRRQPEWGYTF
V gene: TRBV5-5; D gene: -; clone size: -; J gene: TRBJ2-7; CDR3 DNA: TGTGCCAGCAGCTGGGAGGTGGCCTCCTACGAGCAGTACTTC; CDR3 protein: CASSWEVASYEQYF
V gene: TRBV9; D gene: TRBD2; clone size: -; J gene: TRBJ2-3; CDR3 DNA: TGTGCCAGCAGCGGACTAGCGGGGGGGCCAGATACGCAGTATTTT; CDR3 protein: CASSGLAGGPDTQYF
V gene: TRBV7-6; D gene: TRBD2; clone size: -; J gene: TRBJ2-7; CDR3 DNA: TGTGCCAGCAGCCCCTCCCCTGACGGGACTAGCGGCTACGAGCAGTACTTC; CDR3 protein: CASSPSPDGTSGYEQYF
V gene: TRBV4-1; D gene: -; clone size: -; J gene: TRBJ2-3; CDR3 DNA: TGCGCCAGCAGCCAAGAAAAAACAGCAGCTAGCACAGATACGCAGTATTTT; CDR3 protein: CASSQEKTAASTDTQYF
V gene: TRBV5-1; D gene: TRBD1; clone size: -; J gene: TRBJ2-1; CDR3 DNA: TGCGCCAGCCGGGACAGCCGATTAGACAATGAGCAGTTCTTC; CDR3 protein: CASRDSRLDNEQFF
V gene: TRBV9; D gene: TRBD2; clone size: -; J gene: TRBJ2-7; CDR3 DNA: TGTGCCAGCAGCGTAGGGCAAGCGGGAACCGAGCAGTACTTC; CDR3 protein: CASSVGQAGTEQYF
V gene: TRBV13; D gene: TRBD2; clone size: -; J gene: TRBJ2-1; CDR3 DNA: TGTGCCAGCAGCCCAATAAGCGGGGGCGGATACAATGAGCAGTTCTTC; CDR3 protein: CASSPISGGGYNEQFF
V gene: TRBV7-8; D gene: -; clone size: -; J gene: TRBJ2-2; CDR3 DNA: TGTGCCAGCAGCGGGCCGGGGGAGGCGAACACCGGGGAGCTGTTTTTT; CDR3 protein: CASSGPGEANTGELFF
V gene: TRBV6-1; D gene: -; clone size: -; J gene: TRBJ1-1; CDR3 DNA: TGTGCCAGCAGTGAAACTGACCAGGGAATAAGATACACTGAAGCTTTCTTT; CDR3 protein: CASSETDQGIRYTEAFF
V gene: TRBV7-2; D gene: -; clone size: -; J gene: TRBJ2-1; CDR3 DNA: TGTGTCAGCAGCTCCTTATACAATGAGCAGTTCTTC; CDR3 protein: CVSSSLYNEQFF